The 5 T cell receptor beta chains below all came from one sample that was sequenced in a study of blood T cell repertoires in COVID-19 (dated by TCRdb to about 2020). The protocol used for the library was the immunoSEQ multiplex PCR assay. Here the immuneACCESS table is served through TCRdb, limited to in-frame sequences with V and J called. Missing clones are a known gap in these copies; in checked studies unresolved V genes cover under half, and the rest lacks a known reason. A total of some 240,000 clones appear in this sample, around 84% of them only once. Clones ranked in the top ten supply roughly 1.4% of the sample. Sequencing was done on a sample of peripheral blood. The receptor source for this set is a woman aged 40 to 50 who had recovered from COVID-19.

This chain uses TRBV2 with TRBJ1-4; D call uncertain. Germline V gene sequence: CDR1 SNHLY, CDR2 FYNNEI. There are 14 residues in the CDR3. Trimming took off 6 bases at V and 7 bases at J, with 15 bases between the two ends. The CDR3 nucleotides are TGTGCCAGCAGCCCCATACGTTCCAGTGAAAAACTGTTTTTT. It codes for CASSPIRSSEKLFF.

This clone was seen only a few times. The genes are TRBV19 and TRBJ2-7, with D tentatively TRBD1 (6 bases). Trimming took 6 bases from V and 6 from J, leaving 18 bases between them. This CDR3 has 14 amino acids. Germline values: CDR1 LNHDA, CDR2 SQIVND (reference sequence). This CDR3 reads CASRIQGSSSEQYF. The CDR3 coding sequence is TGTGCCAGTAGGATACAGGGAAGCTCGTCCGAGCAGTACTTC. Filled out from reference TRBV19 and TRBJ2-7, the complete variable domain reads DGGITQSPKYLFRKEGQNVTLSCEQNLNHDAMYWYRQDPGQGLRLIYYSQIVNDFQKGDIAEGYSVSREKKESFPLTVTSAQKNPTAFYLCASRIQGSSSEQYFGPGTRLTVT.

The chain recombines TRBV3-1 (or the pseudogene TRBV3-2) with TRBJ2-3; a possible D gene is TRBD2 (5 bases). Between the trimmed V and J ends, which lost 1 base and 2 bases, there was a span of 10 bases. This CDR3 is 15 amino acids long. Germline assignment: CDR1 LGHDT and CDR2 YNNKEL (reference sequence). CDR3 nucleotides: TGTGCCAGCAGCCAAGGTGCAGGACTCACAGATACGCAGTATTTT. This gives the protein CASSQGAGLTDTQYF.

The chain employs TRBV2 and TRBJ2-1, with D maybe TRBD2 (5 bases). There are 13 residues in the CDR3. Germline V lookup: CDR1 SNHLY, CDR2 FYNNEI. Trimming shortened V by 10 bases and J by 2 bases, and 12 bases separated the two germline ends. The CDR3 nucleotides read TGTGCCATCGGGGTGTTTCCCTACAATGAGCAGTTCTTC. This encodes CAIGVFPYNEQFF.

The chain couples TRBV18 to TRBJ1-4; no firm D call. V was trimmed by 2 bases and J by 0 bases, leaving 13 bases between them. CDR1 and CDR2 from the germline V gene are KGHSH and LQKENI. The CDR3 totals 17 residues. CDR3 nucleotide sequence: TGTGCCAGCTCACCATTAGGAGGGTTCGCAACTAATGAAAAACTGTTTTTT. Its protein is CASSPLGGFATNEKLFF.